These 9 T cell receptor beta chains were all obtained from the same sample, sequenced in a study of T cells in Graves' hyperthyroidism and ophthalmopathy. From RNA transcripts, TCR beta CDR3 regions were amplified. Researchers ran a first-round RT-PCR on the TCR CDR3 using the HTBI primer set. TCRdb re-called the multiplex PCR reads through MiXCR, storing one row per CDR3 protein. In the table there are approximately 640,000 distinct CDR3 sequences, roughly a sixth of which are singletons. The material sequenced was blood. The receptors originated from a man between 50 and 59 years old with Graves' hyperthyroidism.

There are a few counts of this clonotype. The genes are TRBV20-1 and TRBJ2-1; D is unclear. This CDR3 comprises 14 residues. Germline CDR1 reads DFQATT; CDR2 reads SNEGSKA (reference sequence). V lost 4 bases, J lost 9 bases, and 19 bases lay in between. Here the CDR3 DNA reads TGCAGTGCTACCCGAGCAGGTCCCCACGGTGAGCAGTTCTTC. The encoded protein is CSATRAGPHGEQFF.

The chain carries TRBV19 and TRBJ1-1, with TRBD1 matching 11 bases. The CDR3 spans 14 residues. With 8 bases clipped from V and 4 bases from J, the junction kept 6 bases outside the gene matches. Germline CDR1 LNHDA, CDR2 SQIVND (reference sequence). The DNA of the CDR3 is TGTGCCAGTCGGACAGGGGGCCGAGGCACTGAAGCTTTCTTT. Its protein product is CASRTGGRGTEAFF.

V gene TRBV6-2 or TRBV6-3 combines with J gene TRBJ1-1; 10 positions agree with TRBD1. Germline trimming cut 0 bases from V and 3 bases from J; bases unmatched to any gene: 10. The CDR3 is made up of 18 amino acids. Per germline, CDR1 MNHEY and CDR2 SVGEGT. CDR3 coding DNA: TGTGCCAGCAGTTACTCTGGGGGACAGGGGCGCGGGGACACTGAAGCTTTCTTT. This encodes CASSYSGGQGRGDTEAFF.

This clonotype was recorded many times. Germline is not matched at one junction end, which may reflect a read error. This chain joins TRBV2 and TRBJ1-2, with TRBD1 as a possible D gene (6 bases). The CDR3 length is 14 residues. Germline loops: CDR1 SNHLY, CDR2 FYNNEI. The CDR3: CASSGRTVNYDYTF. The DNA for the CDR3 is TGTGCCAGCAGTGGGAGGACAGTTAACTATGACTACACCTTC.

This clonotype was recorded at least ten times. CDR3 in DNA: TGTGCCAGCAGCCAGGACCTTTACTCCTACAATGAGCAGTTCTTC. Residues: CASSQDLYSYNEQFF. The chain combines TRBV5-5 with TRBJ2-1; D remains ambiguous. The CDR3 loop spans 15 amino acids. V lost 4 bases and J lost 0, with 11 bases in between. The germline CDR1 and CDR2 sequences are SGHKS and YYEKEE (reference sequence).

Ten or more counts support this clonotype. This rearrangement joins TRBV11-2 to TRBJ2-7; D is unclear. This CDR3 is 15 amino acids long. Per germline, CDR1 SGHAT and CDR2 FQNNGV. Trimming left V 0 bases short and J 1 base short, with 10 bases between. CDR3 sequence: CASSLDWQKSYEQYF. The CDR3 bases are TGTGCCAGCAGCTTAGATTGGCAGAAATCCTACGAGCAGTACTTC.

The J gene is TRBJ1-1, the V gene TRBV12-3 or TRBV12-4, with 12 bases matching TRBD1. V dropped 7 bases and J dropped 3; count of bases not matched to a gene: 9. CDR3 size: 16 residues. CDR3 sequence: CASKEGQGATDTEAFF. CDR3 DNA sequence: TGTGCCAGCAAAGAGGGACAGGGGGCGACGGACACTGAAGCTTTCTTT.

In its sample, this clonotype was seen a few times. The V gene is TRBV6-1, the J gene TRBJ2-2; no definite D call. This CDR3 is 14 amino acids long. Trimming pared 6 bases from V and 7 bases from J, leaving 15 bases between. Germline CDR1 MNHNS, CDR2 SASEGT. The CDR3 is CASSQEGWGGELFF. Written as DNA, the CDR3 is TGTGCCAGCAGCCAAGAAGGTTGGGGCGGGGAGCTGTTTTTT.

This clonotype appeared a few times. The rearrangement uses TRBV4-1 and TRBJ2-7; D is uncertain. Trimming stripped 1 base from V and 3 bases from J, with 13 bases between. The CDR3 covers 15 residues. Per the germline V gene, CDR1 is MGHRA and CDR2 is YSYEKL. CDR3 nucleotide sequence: TGCGCCAGCAGCCAAGGAGCGTCTAACCTCTACGAGCAGTACTTC. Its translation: CASSQGASNLYEQYF.